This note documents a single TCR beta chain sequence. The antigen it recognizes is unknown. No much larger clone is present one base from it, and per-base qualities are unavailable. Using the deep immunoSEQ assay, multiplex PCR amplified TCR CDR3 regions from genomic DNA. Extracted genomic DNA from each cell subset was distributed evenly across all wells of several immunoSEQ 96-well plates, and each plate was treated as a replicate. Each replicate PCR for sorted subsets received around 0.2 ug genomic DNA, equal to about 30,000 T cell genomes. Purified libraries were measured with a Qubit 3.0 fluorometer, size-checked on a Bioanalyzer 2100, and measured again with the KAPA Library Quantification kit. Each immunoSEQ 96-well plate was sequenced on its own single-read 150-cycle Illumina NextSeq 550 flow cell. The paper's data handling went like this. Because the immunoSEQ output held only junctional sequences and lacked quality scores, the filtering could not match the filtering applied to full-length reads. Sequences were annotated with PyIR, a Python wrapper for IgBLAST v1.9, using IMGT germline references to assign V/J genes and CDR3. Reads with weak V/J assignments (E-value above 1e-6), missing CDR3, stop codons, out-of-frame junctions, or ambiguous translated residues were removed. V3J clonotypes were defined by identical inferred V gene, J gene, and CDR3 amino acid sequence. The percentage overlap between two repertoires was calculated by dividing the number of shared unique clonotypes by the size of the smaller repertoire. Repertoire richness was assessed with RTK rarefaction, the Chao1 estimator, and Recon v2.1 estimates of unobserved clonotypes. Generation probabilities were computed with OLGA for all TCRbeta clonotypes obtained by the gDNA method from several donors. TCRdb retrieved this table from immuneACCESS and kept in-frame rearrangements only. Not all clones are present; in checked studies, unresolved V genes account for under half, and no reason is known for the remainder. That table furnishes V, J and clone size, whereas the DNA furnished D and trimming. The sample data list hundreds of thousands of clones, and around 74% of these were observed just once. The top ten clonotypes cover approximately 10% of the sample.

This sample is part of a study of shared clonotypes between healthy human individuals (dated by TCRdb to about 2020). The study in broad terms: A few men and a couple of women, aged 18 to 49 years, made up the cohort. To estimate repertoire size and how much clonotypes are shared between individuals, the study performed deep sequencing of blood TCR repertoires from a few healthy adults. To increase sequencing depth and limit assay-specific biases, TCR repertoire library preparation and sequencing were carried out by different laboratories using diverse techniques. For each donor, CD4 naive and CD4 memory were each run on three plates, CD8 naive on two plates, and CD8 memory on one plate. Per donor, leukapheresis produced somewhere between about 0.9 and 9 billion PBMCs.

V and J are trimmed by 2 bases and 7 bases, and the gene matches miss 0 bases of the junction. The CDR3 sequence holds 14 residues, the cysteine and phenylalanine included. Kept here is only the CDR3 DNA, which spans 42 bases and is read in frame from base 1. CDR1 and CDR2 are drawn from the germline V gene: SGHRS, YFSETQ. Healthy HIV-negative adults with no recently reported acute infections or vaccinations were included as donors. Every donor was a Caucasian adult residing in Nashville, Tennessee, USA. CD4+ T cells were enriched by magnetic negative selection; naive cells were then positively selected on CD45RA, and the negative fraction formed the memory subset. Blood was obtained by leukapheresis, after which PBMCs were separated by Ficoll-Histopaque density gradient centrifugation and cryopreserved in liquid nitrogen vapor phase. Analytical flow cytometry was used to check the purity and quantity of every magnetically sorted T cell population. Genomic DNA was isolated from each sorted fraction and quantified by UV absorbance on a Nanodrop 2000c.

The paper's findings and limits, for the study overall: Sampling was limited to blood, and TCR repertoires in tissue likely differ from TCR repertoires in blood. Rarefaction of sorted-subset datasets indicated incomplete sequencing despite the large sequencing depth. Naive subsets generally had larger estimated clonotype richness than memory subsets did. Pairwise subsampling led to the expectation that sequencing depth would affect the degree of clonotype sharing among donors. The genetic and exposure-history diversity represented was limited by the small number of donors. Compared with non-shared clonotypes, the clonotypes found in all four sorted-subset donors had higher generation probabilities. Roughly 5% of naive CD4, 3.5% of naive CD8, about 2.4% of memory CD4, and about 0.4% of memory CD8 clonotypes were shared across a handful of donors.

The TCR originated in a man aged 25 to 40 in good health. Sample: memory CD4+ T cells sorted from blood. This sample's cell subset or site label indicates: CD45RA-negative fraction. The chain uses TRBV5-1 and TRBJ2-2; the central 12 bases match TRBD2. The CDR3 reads CASSLLAGGGELFF. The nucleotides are TGCGCCAGCAGCTTACTAGCGGGAGGCGGGGAGCTGTTTTTT.